These 13 T cell receptor beta chains came from one sample sequenced in a study of shared clonotypes between healthy human individuals. The protocol was immunoSEQ multiplex PCR, while the TCRdb copy is restricted to in-frame clones and leaves out a portion. The sample lists over a million clones, approximately 78% occurring once. Sample: memory CD4+ T cells from PBMCs. Stated subset: CD45RA-negative fraction. Every receptor here comes from a man aged 18 to 29 in good health. Some clones in this sample may be carry-over from other donors' samples.

The chain is built from TRBV28 and TRBJ2-6, with D perhaps TRBD1 or TRBD2 (5 bases each). Trimming removed 6 bases from V and 0 bases from J, with 15 bases in between. The CDR3 length is 17 residues. Per germline, CDR1 MDHEN and CDR2 SYDVKM. DNA of the CDR3: TGTGCCAGCAGCTCGCGAGGGGACCACTCTGGGGCCAACGTCCTGACTTTC. Translation: CASSSRGDHSGANVLTF.

The chain is built from TRBV19 and TRBJ1-2; D perhaps matches TRBD1 (5 bases). The CDR3 spans 14 residues. Germline CDR1 reads LNHDA; CDR2 reads SQIVND (reference sequence). V was pared by 6 bases and J by 1 base, with 12 bases between. The CDR3, as DNA: TGTGCCAGTAGAGCAGTTGGGGGTAACTATGGCTACACCTTC. Amino acid sequence: CASRAVGGNYGYTF.

Notes on this clone: A much larger clone is a single base away; this may be a read error. This chain connects TRBV11-2 to TRBJ1-1; D call uncertain. Trimming removed 1 base at V and 1 base at J, with 4 bases between. Germline V lookup: CDR1 SGHAT, CDR2 FQNNGV. The length of the CDR3 is 13 residues. Here the CDR3 reads CASSLGANTEAFF. The CDR3 DNA follows: TGTGCCAGCAGCTTAGGAGCGAACACTGAAGCTTTCTTT.

The chain couples TRBV7-2 to TRBJ2-7; perhaps TRBD2 as D (6 bases). Trimming took 5 bases from V and 0 from J, leaving 17 bases between them. The CDR3 is made up of 16 amino acids. The germline CDR1 and CDR2 sequences are SGHTA and FQGNSA. The CDR3 nucleotides read TGTGCCAGCAGCCTTCAAGCGGGTTTTACCTCCTACGAGCAGTACTTC. It is translated as CASSLQAGFTSYEQYF.

The chain couples TRBV5-1 to TRBJ2-2, with 7 bases matching TRBD2. With 5 bases clipped from V and 4 bases from J, the junction kept 11 bases outside the gene matches. Germline assignment: CDR1 SGHRS and CDR2 YFSETQ. This CDR3 has 16 residues. This CDR3 reads CASSPAAGITTGELFF. Here the CDR3 DNA reads TGCGCCAGCAGTCCTGCAGCGGGAATAACCACCGGGGAGCTGTTTTTT.

V is TRBV7-2 and J is TRBJ1-4; D gene ambiguous. CDR3 length: 12 amino acids. Germline V gene data show CDR1 as SGHTA and CDR2 as FQGNSA. The V end lost 3 bases, the J end lost 5 bases, and 4 bases lay between the germline ends. CDR3 sequence (DNA): TGTGCCAGCAGCTTCGGGAATGAAAAACTGTTTTTT. Its protein product is CASSFGNEKLFF.

V usage is TRBV5-1 and J usage is TRBJ1-1; D not certain. Germline V gene sequence: CDR1 SGHRS, CDR2 YFSETQ. Trimming left V 1 base short and J 2 bases short, with 6 bases between. The CDR3 totals 13 residues. CDR3 sequence (DNA): TGCGCCAGCAGCTTGCCGGCTAACACTGAAGCTTTCTTT. This encodes CASSLPANTEAFF.

This clone was seen just once. Different DNA sequences within this sample yield the same CDR3. The rearrangement links TRBV5-1 to TRBJ2-5; possibly TRBD2 for D (5 bases). The CDR3 has 13 residues. Germline V gene lookup returns CDR1 SGHRS and CDR2 YFSETQ. Between the trimmed V and J ends, which lost 1 base and 3 bases, there was a span of 7 bases. Here the CDR3 DNA reads TGCGCCAGCAGCTTGCGAGCGGAAGAGACCCAGTACTTC. Encoded protein: CASSLRAEETQYF.

The genes are TRBV6-1 and TRBJ2-1; D remains ambiguous. The CDR3 runs to 15 residues. The germline gives CDR1 MNHNS, CDR2 SASEGT. Trimming removed 6 bases at V and 0 bases at J, with 12 bases between. CDR3 sequence reads: CASSSRWGSYNEQFF. The CDR3 DNA reads as TGTGCCAGCAGCTCCAGGTGGGGCTCCTACAATGAGCAGTTCTTC.

The chain carries TRBV5-1 and TRBJ1-1; the D gene is possibly TRBD1 (6 bases). V was shortened by 4 bases and J by 0 bases, with 13 bases between the two germline ends. This CDR3 has 15 residues. Germline-derived CDR1 and CDR2 are SGHRS and YFSETQ. CDR3 sequence (DNA): TGCGCCAGCAGCCCCGGGGACATAGTGAACACTGAAGCTTTCTTT. Its protein is CASSPGDIVNTEAFF.

The chain carries TRBV5-1 and TRBJ2-3; TRBD2 agrees at 12 bases. Germline V gene sequence: CDR1 SGHRS, CDR2 YFSETQ. This CDR3 region has 17 residues. V trimming: 0 bases; J trimming: 4 bases; junction bases outside the gene matches: 6. CDR3 protein: CASSLGSSGRAADTQYF. Here the CDR3 DNA reads TGCGCCAGCAGCTTGGGTTCTAGCGGGAGGGCAGCAGATACGCAGTATTTT. Full variable domain (outside the CDR3, taken from reference TRBV5-1 and TRBJ2-3): KAGVTQTPRYLIKTRGQQVTLSCSPISGHRSVSWYQQTPGQGLQFLFEYFSETQRNKGNFPGRFSGRQFSNSRSEMNVSTLELGDSALYLCASSLGSSGRAADTQYFGPGTRLTVL.

The V and J genes are TRBV28 and TRBJ2-5; 14 bases are shared with TRBD2. CDR1 and CDR2 (germline): MDHEN, SYDVKM. The CDR3 has 14 amino acids. In DNA form, the CDR3 reads TGTGCTACAGGACTAGCGGGAGGTCAAGAGACCCAGTACTTC. This gives the protein CATGLAGGQETQYF.

The V call is TRBV7-2, the J call TRBJ2-7, with D uncertain. CDR3 length: 13 residues. Per the germline V gene, CDR1 is SGHTA and CDR2 is FQGNSA. The V end lost 5 bases, the J end lost 1 base, and 9 bases lay between the germline ends. The CDR3, as DNA: TGTGCCAGCAGCCGAGTGCCTTCCTACGAGCAGTACTTC. Translated: CASSRVPSYEQYF.